The 18 T cell receptor beta chains listed next were all sequenced from one sample in a study of ipilimumab plus nivolumab after autologous stem cell transplantation. Generated by immunoSEQ multiplex PCR, the TCRdb table keeps only in-frame clones and is missing some. The table records about 5,900 clones, 75% to 90% of them present only once. The sequencing used PBMCs, collected in a trial of ipilimumab plus nivolumab as post-transplant consolidation. These receptors were taken from a female donor with multiple myeloma.

This clone was found once. V is TRBV5-1 and J is TRBJ1-1, with no clear D. CDR1 SGHRS and CDR2 YFSETQ come from the germline V gene. With 0 bases removed from V and 6 bases from J, the gap between germline ends came to 9 bases. The CDR3 contains 13 residues. CDR3 nucleotide sequence: TGCGCCAGCAGCTTGGGGGCCCCAGCTGAAGCTTTCTTT. Its protein product is CASSLGAPAEAFF. Based on the CDR3 plus reference TRBV5-1 and TRBJ1-1, the full variable domain is KAGVTQTPRYLIKTRGQQVTLSCSPISGHRSVSWYQQTPGQGLQFLFEYFSETQRNKGNFPGRFSGRQFSNSRSEMNVSTLELGDSALYLCASSLGAPAEAFFGQGTRLTVV.

J is TRBJ2-1 and V is TRBV7-9; TRBD2 might be the D (6 bases). The CDR3 is 14 amino acids. V was pared by 5 bases and J by 8 bases, with 16 bases between. Germline V gives CDR1 SEHNR, CDR2 FQNEAQ (reference sequence). CDR3 residues: CASSRGWASDEQFF. CDR3 nucleotide sequence: TGTGCCAGCAGCCGCGGATGGGCTAGCGATGAGCAGTTCTTC.

The chain employs TRBV6-6 and TRBJ2-1; D not resolved. This CDR3 contains 13 residues. Trimming removed 6 bases at V and 3 bases at J, with 9 bases between. The V gene's germline CDR1 is MNHNY and CDR2 SVGAGI (reference sequence). The chain's CDR3 is CASRAGSYNEQFF. The CDR3 DNA reads TGTGCCAGCAGGGCTGGCAGCTACAATGAGCAGTTCTTC.

The chain couples TRBV21-1 to TRBJ2-7; no DNA check was done on the table's D call, TRBD2. TRBV21-1 is a recognized pseudogene. The CDR3 runs 15 residues. The CDR3 nucleotides are TGTGCCAGCAGGCCCCTCGGGAGAAATTTCTACGAGCAGTACTTC. Encoded protein: CASRPLGRNFYEQYF.

Of note for this clone: Compared with germline, one end of the junction differs, possibly owing to a read error. The CDR3 sequence is CASSLGQHNEKLFF. The DNA of the CDR3 is TGTGCCAGCAGCTTAGGGCAACATAATGAGAAACTGTTTTTT. The chain has TRBV7-9 and TRBJ1-4; no clear D. Germline CDR1 is SEHNR and CDR2 is FQNEAQ (reference sequence). The CDR3 contains 14 residues.

This chain connects TRBV7-9 to TRBJ2-5; D possibly matches TRBD1 or TRBD2 (5 bases each). Germline V gives CDR1 SEHNR, CDR2 FQNEAQ (reference sequence). The germline V and J ends were trimmed by 5 bases and 8 bases, with 24 bases remaining between them. The CDR3 consists of 16 residues. CDR3 residues: CASSPQGVDSGFTQYF. The CDR3 DNA is TGTGCCAGCAGCCCCCAAGGGGTGGACTCCGGTTTTACCCAGTACTTC.

The chain employs TRBV19 and TRBJ1-2; the match to TRBD1 covers 10 bases. After removal of 2 bases from V and 0 bases from J, the junction contained 12 bases not matched to a gene. The CDR3 runs 19 residues. Germline V gene data show CDR1 as LNHDA and CDR2 as SQIVND (reference sequence). CDR3 bases: TGTGCCAGTAGTATACGAGGCCGACAGGGGGCGACCACTAACTATGGCTACACCTTC. This encodes CASSIRGRQGATTNYGYTF.

The V gene is TRBV7-9, the J gene TRBJ2-2; 11 bases fit TRBD2. After removal of 5 bases from V and 2 bases from J, the junction contained 4 bases not matched to a gene. The CDR3 covers 16 residues. Germline V gives CDR1 SEHNR, CDR2 FQNEAQ (reference sequence). CDR3 DNA sequence: TGTGCCAGCAGCCCGGGACTAGCGGCTAACACCGGGGAGCTGTTTTTT. Translated: CASSPGLAANTGELFF.

The V gene is TRBV6-4, the J gene TRBJ1-2; TRBD1 might be the D (5 bases). This CDR3 contains 14 residues. Germline CDR1 and CDR2: MRHNA and SNTAGT. Trimming took off 5 bases at V and 1 base at J, with 11 bases between the two ends. The CDR3 sequence is CASSFQQVNYGYTF. The CDR3 DNA sequence: TGTGCCAGCAGTTTTCAACAGGTTAACTATGGCTACACCTTC.

CDR3 sequence: CASSLGQGPDTQYF. CDR3 DNA sequence: TGTGCCAGCAGCTTGGGACAGGGACCAGATACGCAGTATTTT. The rearrangement joins TRBV5-4 to TRBJ2-3; 7 bases align to TRBD1. Germline trimming cut 0 bases from V and 4 bases from J; bases unmatched to any gene: 2. The germline V gene has CDR1 SGHNT and CDR2 YYREEE (reference sequence). This CDR3 region has 14 residues.

The chain is built from TRBV5-6 and TRBJ2-5; D gene ambiguous. The germline CDR1 and CDR2 sequences are SGHDT and YYEEEE. The CDR3 is made up of 13 amino acids. Deletions cut 0 bases from V and 1 base from J, with 4 bases between. The CDR3 sequence: CASSLGLQETQYF. The CDR3 region has the DNA TGTGCCAGCAGCTTGGGACTCCAAGAGACCCAGTACTTC.

The genes are TRBV7-2 and TRBJ1-3, with D uncertain. Germline CDR1 and CDR2: SGHTA and FQGNSA. Trimming cost V 4 bases and J 2 bases, with 9 bases left between them. This CDR3 has 14 residues. The CDR3 reads CASSSPQAGNTIYF. CDR3 bases: TGTGCCAGCAGCTCCCCTCAGGCTGGAAACACCATATATTTT.

V usage is TRBV29-1 and J usage is TRBJ1-1; no firm D call. V shed 5 bases and J shed 6 bases, with 13 bases lying between them. CDR3 length equals 12 residues. Germline lookup yields CDR1 SQVTM and CDR2 ANQGSEA. The CDR3 sequence is CSVFTGKAEAFF. CDR3 DNA sequence: TGCAGCGTTTTCACGGGAAAGGCTGAAGCTTTCTTT.

The J gene is TRBJ2-7, the V gene TRBV5-8; 8 bases are a match to TRBD1. The CDR3 is 14 residues long. The germline gives CDR1 SGHTS, CDR2 YDEGEE. V was pared by 6 bases and J by 3 bases, with 8 bases of the junction left unmatched. CDR3 region: CASNSQGGRYEQYF. CDR3 in DNA: TGTGCCAGCAACTCACAGGGGGGACGCTACGAGCAGTACTTC.

The rearrangement links TRBV4-2 to TRBJ2-2, with D perhaps TRBD1 (6 bases). CDR3 size: 14 residues. The germline V gene has CDR1 LGHNA and CDR2 YNFKEQ. Trimming removed 0 bases from V and 7 bases from J, with 9 bases in between. The DNA for the CDR3 is TGTGCCAGCAGCCAAGAGTTACAGGGCGGGGAGCTGTTTTTT. Its protein is CASSQELQGGELFF.

V usage is TRBV2 and J usage is TRBJ1-1, with D tentatively TRBD1 (6 bases). V was trimmed by 4 bases and J by 4 bases, leaving 13 bases between them. The CDR3 runs to 14 residues. Germline CDR1 is SNHLY and CDR2 is FYNNEI. CDR3 coding DNA: TGTGCCAGCAGTGGAACCCTGGACAGCACTGAAGCTTTCTTT. Its protein is CASSGTLDSTEAFF.

This clone was recorded once. The chain uses TRBV5-1 and TRBJ2-3, with 8 bases aligning to TRBD1. Germline assignment: CDR1 SGHRS and CDR2 YFSETQ. CDR3 length: 15 residues. The junction had 7 bases not matched to a gene; V was cut back by 6 bases and J by 1 base. Here the CDR3 DNA reads TGCGCCAGCACCGACAGGGGCGGAGGCACAGATACGCAGTATTTT. It translates to CASTDRGGGTDTQYF.

This rearrangement joins TRBV2 to TRBJ2-7; possibly TRBD1 for D (6 bases). CDR1 is SNHLY, CDR2 FYNNEI, per germline. The CDR3 totals 13 residues. Trimming removed 7 bases from V and 2 bases from J, with 12 bases in between. CDR3 loop: CASKWTETYEQYF. The CDR3 region has the DNA TGTGCCAGCAAATGGACAGAGACCTACGAGCAGTACTTC.